Below are 17 T cell receptor beta chains sequenced from a single sample in a study of identifying expanded T cells in peripheral blood. Sequencing was performed with immunoSEQ multiplex PCR; in TCRdb, only in-frame clones are kept and a portion is missing. Of some 100,000 clones listed, approximately 88% were seen once; the top ten hold just over 5.5%. The sequenced sample consisted of blood. These receptors all come from a person aged 18 to 70 in good health.

About this clone itself: The junction shows a germline mismatch at one end, possibly a read error. The chain joins TRBV4-1 to TRBJ1-2; unclear D gene. From germline, CDR1 is MGHRA and CDR2 YSYEKL. This CDR3 has 17 residues. The DNA of the CDR3 is TGCGCCAGCAGCCAATCCTCAAAGAACGCCCCCAACTATGACTACACCTTC. This gives the protein CASSQSSKNAPNYDYTF.

The CDR3 protein is CASSEVGAGNTIYF. The CDR3 DNA reads as TGTGCCAGCAGTGAGGTGGGGGCTGGAAACACCATATATTTT. The V and J genes are TRBV6-1 and TRBJ1-3, with a weak D call TRBD1 (5 bases). In germline, CDR1 is MNHNS, CDR2 SASEGT. Trimming removed 3 bases at V and 2 bases at J, with 8 bases between. The CDR3 consists of 14 residues.

CDR3 residues: CASSSTPSSGANVLTF. CDR3 sequence (DNA): TGTGCCAGCAGTTCGACCCCAAGCTCTGGGGCCAACGTCCTGACTTTC. This sequence joins TRBV6-6 and TRBJ2-6; D ambiguous. V was cut by 4 bases and J by 0 bases, with 10 bases left in between. From germline, CDR1 is MNHNY and CDR2 SVGAGI (reference sequence). The CDR3 totals 16 residues.

The chain recombines TRBV7-9 with TRBJ2-1, with 9 nucleotides matching TRBD2. CDR3 length: 17 residues. The germline V gene has CDR1 SEHNR and CDR2 FQNEAQ (reference sequence). The junction had 8 bases not matched to a gene; V was cut back by 5 bases and J by 0 bases. The CDR3 bases are TGTGCCAGCAGCCCGAGGCTAGCGGGGAACTCCTACAATGAGCAGTTCTTC. Translation gives CASSPRLAGNSYNEQFF.

The rearrangement joins TRBV6-1 to TRBJ2-3, with 7 bases identical to TRBD2. CDR3 length: 14 residues. The J segment lost 4 bases and the V segment lost 6 bases, leaving 7 bases of the junction unmatched. Germline CDR1 and CDR2: MNHNS and SASEGT. The CDR3 DNA sequence: TGTGCCAGCAGCAAGGGGAGGGGCGCAGATACGCAGTATTTT. The encoded protein is CASSKGRGADTQYF.

This chain joins TRBV18 and TRBJ1-5; D is uncertain. The germline gives CDR1 KGHSH, CDR2 LQKENI. Trimming shortened V by 6 bases and J by 4 bases, and 10 bases separated the two germline ends. The CDR3 spans 13 residues. The CDR3 coding sequence is TGTGCCAGCTCCCGGAGCGGGAATCAGCCCCAGCATTTT. It codes for CASSRSGNQPQHF.

The rearrangement links TRBV9 to TRBJ1-2; D is possibly TRBD1 (6 bases). Germline V gene data show CDR1 as SGDLS and CDR2 as YYNGEE. The length of the CDR3 is 12 residues. V dropped 3 bases and J dropped 5 bases, with 8 bases sitting between them. The CDR3 protein is CASSAQGYGYTF. The DNA of the CDR3 is TGTGCCAGCAGCGCTCAGGGGTATGGCTACACCTTC.

As to this clone: The sample has other DNA sequences that encode this CDR3 too. CDR3 nucleotide sequence: TGTGCCAGCAGTGTGACAGATACGCAGTATTTT. Protein sequence: CASSVTDTQYF. V gene TRBV2 combines with J gene TRBJ2-3; D remains unclear. The V end lost 4 bases, the J end lost 3 bases, and 2 bases lay between the germline ends. Germline loops: CDR1 SNHLY, CDR2 FYNNEI. The CDR3 spans 11 residues. Based on the CDR3 plus reference TRBV2 and TRBJ2-3, the full variable domain is EPEVTQTPSHQVTQMGQEVILRCVPISNHLYFYWYRQILGQKVEFLVSFYNNEISEKSEIFDDQFSVERPDGSNFTLKIRSTKLEDSAMYFCASSVTDTQYFGPGTRLTVL.

The rearrangement uses TRBV19 and TRBJ2-7; 11 nucleotides line up with TRBD1. The length of the CDR3 is 13 residues. The junction had 3 bases not matched to a gene; V was cut back by 4 bases and J by 7 bases. Germline-derived CDR1 and CDR2 are LNHDA and SQIVND (reference sequence). The CDR3, as DNA: TGTGCCAGTAGTAAAGGGACAGGGGGGGAGCAGTACTTC. Translating gives CASSKGTGGEQYF. Combining the CDR3 with reference TRBV19 and TRBJ2-7 gives the whole variable domain DGGITQSPKYLFRKEGQNVTLSCEQNLNHDAMYWYRQDPGQGLRLIYYSQIVNDFQKGDIAEGYSVSREKKESFPLTVTSAQKNPTAFYLCASSKGTGGEQYFGPGTRLTVT.

This chain connects TRBV6-1 to TRBJ2-5; 12 positions match TRBD1. Germline trimming cut 3 bases from V and 5 bases from J; bases unmatched to any gene: 7. The V gene's germline CDR1 is MNHNS and CDR2 SASEGT. CDR3 length equals 16 residues. CDR3 bases: TGTGCCAGCAGTGACGACCGGGACAGGGGGCGCGAGACCCAGTACTTC. Residues: CASSDDRDRGRETQYF.

The chain employs TRBV11-3 and TRBJ2-5; 10 bases line up with TRBD2. Germline-derived CDR1 and CDR2 are SGHNT and YENEEA. The CDR3 consists of 16 residues. V trimming: 1 base; J trimming: 5 bases; junction bases outside the gene matches: 7. The CDR3 loop reads CASSLGLAGVIETQYF. For the CDR3, the DNA is TGTGCCAGCAGCTTAGGCCTAGCGGGAGTAATCGAGACCCAGTACTTC.

J is TRBJ1-1 and V is TRBV7-9; D is unresolved. The CDR3 covers 12 residues. Germline lookup yields CDR1 SEHNR and CDR2 FQNEAQ (reference sequence). Trimming pared 6 bases from V and 0 bases from J, leaving 5 bases between. CDR3 in amino acids: CASSTVNTEAFF. The CDR3 DNA follows: TGTGCCAGCAGTACGGTGAACACTGAAGCTTTCTTT.

The chain joins TRBV5-1 to TRBJ2-5; D may be TRBD2 (6 bases). Looked up from germline, CDR1 is SGHRS and CDR2 is YFSETQ. V was shortened by 2 bases and J by 5 bases, with 13 bases between the two germline ends. CDR3 length: 14 amino acids. CDR3 coding DNA: TGCGCCAGCAGCTTTTCGGGGGTTCATGAGACCCAGTACTTC. This gives the protein CASSFSGVHETQYF.

This chain joins TRBV7-9 and TRBJ1-1; 10 bases are shared with TRBD1. CDR1 and CDR2 from the germline V gene are SEHNR and FQNEAQ (reference sequence). The CDR3 length is 17 residues. The J segment lost 4 bases and the V segment lost 5 bases, leaving 13 bases of the junction unmatched. The CDR3 DNA follows: TGTGCCAGCAGCCGCCTCCGGGACAGGGGAGGGGGCACTGAAGCTTTCTTT. It is translated as CASSRLRDRGGGTEAFF.

The chain employs TRBV7-2 and TRBJ2-5; TRBD1 is a possible D gene (6 bases). Germline values: CDR1 SGHTA, CDR2 FQGNSA. The V gene lost 2 bases and the J gene lost 4 bases, with 11 bases spanning the gap. The CDR3 runs to 14 residues. Here the CDR3 DNA reads TGTGCCAGCAGCTTAACCAGGGGAAGAGAGACCCAGTACTTC. Protein: CASSLTRGRETQYF.

The gene calls are TRBV15 and TRBJ2-2; D gene unclear. The V end was cut by 4 bases, the J end by 5 bases, with 14 bases between. The germline V gene encodes CDR1 LNHNV and CDR2 YYDKDF (reference sequence). The CDR3 runs to 15 residues. CDR3 sequence (DNA): TGTGCCACCAGCATGAATAAGGCGCGGACCGGGGAGCTGTTTTTT. Amino acid sequence: CATSMNKARTGELFF.

In nucleotides, the CDR3 is TGTGCCAGCAGCCCTAGGGTATACACTGAAGCTTTCTTT. Protein product: CASSPRVYTEAFF. The chain has TRBV5-5 and TRBJ1-1, with D hard to call. V lost 4 bases and J 3 bases, leaving 10 bases between the germline ends. There are 13 residues in the CDR3. Looked up from germline, CDR1 is SGHKS and CDR2 is YYEKEE (reference sequence).